Below, 31 T cell receptor beta chains from the same sample are listed, as sequenced in a study of CD4 T cells in relation to SARS-CoV-2 and coronaviruses. Unexposed donor CD4+ T cells date from about 2011-2019, before the COVID-19 pandemic. Isolation of CD4+ T cells took place after less than twelve days in culture. Their antigens are not known. TCRdb keeps only in-frame clones here, not all; method: immunoSEQ multiplex PCR. The sample lists just over 15,000 clones; 75% to 85% were seen once. The sample consisted of CD4+ T cells from PBMCs, cultured in vitro. The receptors come from a human donor in good health.

J is TRBJ1-4 and V is TRBV19; weak D call: TRBD1 (5 bases). Between the trimmed V and J ends, which lost 8 bases and 4 bases, there was a span of 11 bases. Germline V gene sequence: CDR1 LNHDA, CDR2 SQIVND (reference sequence). CDR3 length equals 13 residues. CDR3 protein: CASARQLNEKLFF. In nucleotides, the CDR3 is TGTGCCAGTGCGAGACAGCTTAATGAAAAACTGTTTTTT. Full variable domain (outside the CDR3, taken from reference TRBV19 and TRBJ1-4): DGGITQSPKYLFRKEGQNVTLSCEQNLNHDAMYWYRQDPGQGLRLIYYSQIVNDFQKGDIAEGYSVSREKKESFPLTVTSAQKNPTAFYLCASARQLNEKLFFGSGTQLSVL.

The sample holds one count of this clone. V usage is TRBV6-5 and J usage is TRBJ1-2; D remains unclear. The germline CDR1 and CDR2 sequences are MNHEY and SVGAGI. The CDR3 totals 15 residues. Trimming took off 8 bases at V and 3 bases at J, with 19 bases between the two ends. The CDR3 sequence: CASRREGPSHYGYTF. The CDR3 DNA reads as TGTGCCAGCCGCCGGGAGGGCCCGTCTCACTATGGCTACACCTTC.

The chain has TRBV14 and TRBJ1-4; 9 bases line up with TRBD1. Germline loops: CDR1 SGHDN, CDR2 FVKESK. The junction had 6 bases not matched to a gene; V was cut back by 6 bases and J by 7 bases. This CDR3 has 14 residues. DNA of the CDR3: TGTGCCAGCAGACAAACGGGACAGGGTGAAAAACTGTTTTTT. Translating gives CASRQTGQGEKLFF.

The chain links TRBV6-2 or TRBV6-3 to TRBJ1-1, with D tentatively TRBD1 (6 bases). The V end was cut by 6 bases, the J end by 4 bases, with 18 bases between. Germline CDR1 MNHEY, CDR2 SVGEGT. This CDR3 has 15 residues. CDR3 sequence reads: CASSPPTGVRTEAFF. The CDR3 DNA is TGTGCCAGCAGCCCCCCGACAGGAGTTCGCACTGAAGCTTTCTTT.

The chain recombines TRBV28 with TRBJ2-5, with D hard to call. Between the trimmed V and J ends, which lost 3 bases and 0 bases, there was a span of 8 bases. The CDR3 loop spans 14 amino acids. Germline-derived CDR1 and CDR2 are MDHEN and SYDVKM. The CDR3 DNA follows: TGTGCCAGCAGTTTTTTTGGGGACCAAGAGACCCAGTACTTC. Translated, it gives CASSFFGDQETQYF.

CDR3 nucleotide sequence: TGTGCCAGCAGGGCAGCGCGGGGGCCCAGGGGGGAGCTGTTTTTT. Protein sequence: CASRAARGPRGELFF. This rearrangement joins TRBV2 to TRBJ2-2, with a weak D call TRBD2 (7 bases). V lost 6 bases to trimming and J lost 8 bases, with 19 bases between them. The CDR3 runs 15 residues. The germline V gene encodes CDR1 SNHLY and CDR2 FYNNEI.

This clone was detected only a few times. This chain uses TRBV9 with TRBJ2-7; D is unclear. The length of the CDR3 is 14 residues. The germline V gene has CDR1 SGDLS and CDR2 YYNGEE. The germline V and J ends were trimmed by 0 bases and 5 bases, with 12 bases remaining between them. CDR3 bases: TGTGCCAGCAGCGTAGGGCCTTCTTTGAACGAGCAGTACTTC. Amino acids: CASSVGPSLNEQYF.

This rearrangement joins TRBV6-4 to TRBJ2-7; D is uncertain. V lost 5 bases and J 3 bases, leaving 11 bases between the germline ends. Germline-derived CDR1 and CDR2 are MRHNA and SNTAGT. The length of the CDR3 is 13 residues. The CDR3 DNA sequence: TGTGCCAGCAGTCAAGGTAGTGGCTACGAGCAGTACTTC. Translated, it gives CASSQGSGYEQYF.

The chain combines TRBV5-1 with TRBJ2-7; 8 nucleotides match TRBD2. Germline loops: CDR1 SGHRS, CDR2 YFSETQ. The CDR3 runs to 15 residues. The V gene end was trimmed by 0 bases and the J gene end by 1 base; junction bases not matched to a gene: 3. CDR3 residues: CASSLAPSGSYEQYF. Here the CDR3 DNA reads TGCGCCAGCAGCTTGGCCCCTAGCGGGTCCTACGAGCAGTACTTC.

This clone has only a few counts. This chain connects TRBV24-1 to TRBJ1-1; a possible D gene is TRBD1 (5 bases). V was trimmed by 4 bases and J by 5 bases, leaving 7 bases between them. Germline V lookup: CDR1 KGHDR, CDR2 SFDVKD. The CDR3 sequence is 12 residues long. Written as DNA, the CDR3 is TGTGCCACCAGTGACGCAGGGACTGAAGCTTTCTTT. It yields the protein CATSDAGTEAFF.

This sequence joins TRBV9 and TRBJ1-6, with 10 nucleotides matching TRBD1. CDR3 length: 15 amino acids. V trimming: 4 bases; J trimming: 8 bases; junction bases outside the gene matches: 6. CDR1 SGDLS and CDR2 YYNGEE come from the germline V gene. The CDR3 protein is CASSPSGTGDSPLHF. For the CDR3, the DNA is TGTGCCAGCAGCCCCTCCGGGACAGGGGATTCACCCCTCCACTTT.

This clone was recorded a few times. The chain links TRBV25-1 to TRBJ2-7; TRBD1 aligns across 7 bases. The V gene's germline CDR1 is MGHDK and CDR2 SYGVNS. The ends lost 2 bases at V and 3 bases at J; junction bases unmatched: 10. The CDR3 extends over 16 amino acids. CDR3 DNA sequence: TGTGCCAGCAGTGAAGGTCAGGGGGTCCCCTACTACGAGCAGTACTTC. Encoded protein: CASSEGQGVPYYEQYF.

The J gene is TRBJ2-3, the V gene TRBV10-3, with 12 nucleotides matching TRBD2. The CDR3 length is 15 residues. Germline values: CDR1 ENHRY, CDR2 SYGVKD. V lost 6 bases to trimming and J lost 3 bases; unmatched junction nucleotides: 4. The CDR3 nucleotides read TGTGCCATCAGGAGGACTAGCGGGATAACAGATACGCAGTATTTT. Its protein is CAIRRTSGITDTQYF.

CDR3 protein: CATTWGGGEQYF. In DNA form, the CDR3 reads TGTGCCACCACCTGGGGTGGTGGTGAGCAGTACTTC. The chain combines TRBV15 with TRBJ2-7; no clear D. The V and J ends lost 7 bases and 7 bases respectively, with 14 bases between them. The CDR3 covers 12 residues. CDR1 and CDR2 (germline): LNHNV, YYDKDF (reference sequence).

This clone was seen a single time. CDR3 protein: CASSLALGPGNTIYF. The CDR3 nucleotides are TGTGCCAGCAGCTTAGCCTTGGGGCCTGGAAACACCATATATTTT. The chain couples TRBV7-2 to TRBJ1-3, with D maybe TRBD1 (5 bases). Germline CDR1 SGHTA, CDR2 FQGNSA. The CDR3 has 15 residues. V dropped 0 bases and J dropped 2 bases, with 8 bases sitting between them.

The rearrangement uses TRBV7-9 and TRBJ1-6; D uncertain. The germline V gene has CDR1 SEHNR and CDR2 FQNEAQ (reference sequence). Trimming shortened V by 1 base and J by 10 bases, and 8 bases separated the two germline ends. The CDR3 runs to 13 residues. CDR3 nucleotides: TGTGCCAGCAGCTTAGTTGAGGGCTCACCCCTCCACTTT. As protein: CASSLVEGSPLHF.

The rearrangement links TRBV7-9 to TRBJ1-1; D is possibly TRBD1 (5 bases). The length of the CDR3 is 15 residues. Trimming shortened V by 5 bases and J by 3 bases, and 16 bases separated the two germline ends. Germline V CDR1 and CDR2: SEHNR, FQNEAQ (reference sequence). Written as DNA, the CDR3 is TGTGCCAGCAGCCACGGCGCCCGGGGCCACACTGAAGCTTTCTTT. This gives the protein CASSHGARGHTEAFF.

The chain couples TRBV7-3 to TRBJ2-2; 7 nucleotides agree with TRBD1. The CDR3 is 15 residues long. The J segment lost 5 bases and the V segment lost 0 bases, leaving 3 bases of the junction unmatched. Germline CDR1 reads SGHTA; CDR2 reads FQGTGA. CDR3 protein: CASSLTGGSTGELFF. As DNA, the CDR3 is TGTGCCAGCAGCTTAACAGGGGGCAGTACCGGGGAGCTGTTTTTT.

The J gene is TRBJ2-1, the V gene TRBV18; 14 bases are a match to TRBD2. Germline V gene lookup returns CDR1 KGHSH and CDR2 LQKENI. The length of the CDR3 is 16 residues. Trimming at V came to 5 bases and at J to 9 bases, leaving 9 bases not matched to a gene. The CDR3 nucleotides read TGTGCCAGCTCATCGAGACTAGCGGGAGGGAGTAGTGAGCAGTTCTTC. Translating it yields CASSSRLAGGSSEQFF.

The V and J genes are TRBV18 and TRBJ2-7; 7 bases are shared with TRBD1. V lost 6 bases to trimming and J lost 3 bases; unmatched junction nucleotides: 14. The CDR3 runs to 16 residues. Germline V gene sequence: CDR1 KGHSH, CDR2 LQKENI. DNA of the CDR3: TGTGCCAGCTCGGCCTCGACAGGGACGGTGGGCTACGAGCAGTACTTC. Protein: CASSASTGTVGYEQYF.

This sequence joins TRBV27 and TRBJ1-2, with a tentative D call TRBD1 (5 bases). The CDR3 has 13 residues. Germline CDR1 reads MNHEY; CDR2 reads SMNVEV (reference sequence). Between the trimmed V and J ends, which lost 8 bases and 3 bases, there was a span of 13 bases. This CDR3 is CASRRDSHYGYTF. The CDR3, as DNA: TGTGCCAGCCGTCGAGACAGTCACTATGGCTACACCTTC.

This chain connects TRBV5-1 to TRBJ2-3, with D possibly TRBD2 on 6 matching bases. V was shortened by 0 bases and J by 0 bases, with 8 bases between the two germline ends. The germline V gene has CDR1 SGHRS and CDR2 YFSETQ. The CDR3 has 15 amino acids. The CDR3 sequence is CASSLGGTSTDTQYF. In DNA form, the CDR3 reads TGCGCCAGCAGCTTGGGCGGGACTAGCACAGATACGCAGTATTTT.

The DNA of the CDR3 is TGTGCCATCAGTGAGTTAAGCGGGAGGGCCTACGAGCAGTACTTC. Translation: CAISELSGRAYEQYF. This chain links TRBV10-3 with TRBJ2-7; TRBD2 aligns across 10 bases. Germline loops: CDR1 ENHRY, CDR2 SYGVKD. This CDR3 region has 15 residues. J was trimmed by 2 bases and V by 1 base; bases with no gene match: 2.

This clone came up once. This chain links TRBV6-5 with TRBJ1-1; D remains ambiguous. The CDR3 totals 15 residues. Between the trimmed V and J ends, which lost 0 bases and 4 bases, there was a span of 12 bases. The germline V gene has CDR1 MNHEY and CDR2 SVGAGI. CDR3 protein: CASSYSQTLITEAFF. The CDR3 nucleotides read TGTGCCAGCAGTTACTCCCAGACCCTAATCACTGAAGCTTTCTTT.

This clone was detected only once. J is TRBJ2-3 and V is TRBV9, with TRBD2 matching 7 bases. V dropped 3 bases and J dropped 3; count of bases not matched to a gene: 22. CDR3 length: 20 residues. CDR1 and CDR2 (germline): SGDLS, YYNGEE. This CDR3 reads CASSAFLAVRKPSLTDTQYF. CDR3 bases: TGTGCCAGCAGCGCCTTTCTAGCGGTTAGAAAACCATCTTTAACAGATACGCAGTATTTT.

There are a few counts of this clone. This chain uses TRBV24-1 with TRBJ1-1; D gene ambiguous. The CDR3 runs 11 residues. Trimming cost V 7 bases and J 4 bases, with 6 bases left between them. Germline V CDR1 and CDR2: KGHDR, SFDVKD. CDR3 residues: CATRSSTEAFF. CDR3 in DNA: TGTGCCACCAGGTCCAGCACTGAAGCTTTCTTT.

CDR3 bases: TGTGCCAGCAGCCAGGGCAGGGAAGTGGATGGCTACACCTTC. Protein: CASSQGREVDGYTF. V usage is TRBV3-1 (or the pseudogene TRBV3-2) and J usage is TRBJ1-2; D may be TRBD1 (5 bases). The CDR3 runs 14 residues. Trimming took off 3 bases at V and 6 bases at J, with 14 bases between the two ends. Looked up from germline, CDR1 is LGHDT and CDR2 is YNNKEL (reference sequence).

This clone was seen a single time. The chain carries TRBV6-5 and TRBJ2-1, with 8 bases lining up with TRBD1. Per the germline V gene, CDR1 is MNHEY and CDR2 is SVGAGI. The CDR3 contains 15 residues. Trimming cost V 6 bases and J 2 bases; bases outside gene matches: 6. This CDR3 is CASRSGTGPYNEQFF. The CDR3 DNA reads TGTGCCAGCAGGTCCGGGACAGGACCCTACAATGAGCAGTTCTTC.

This clone was counted a single time. The J gene is TRBJ2-4, the V gene TRBV2; 7 bases are shared with TRBD1. Trimming at V came to 7 bases and at J to 0 bases, leaving 12 bases not matched to a gene. CDR1 SNHLY and CDR2 FYNNEI come from the germline V gene. The CDR3 has 17 residues. The DNA of the CDR3 is TGTGCCAGCAACAGAGGGACAGCTATTCTAGCCAAAAACATTCAGTACTTC. It yields the protein CASNRGTAILAKNIQYF.

This chain connects TRBV12-3 or TRBV12-4 to TRBJ2-7; D remains unclear. The CDR3 sequence is 13 residues long. The germline V and J ends were trimmed by 1 base and 3 bases, with 7 bases remaining between them. The CDR3 loop is CASSLVQDYEQYF. CDR3 DNA: TGTGCCAGCAGTTTAGTCCAAGACTACGAGCAGTACTTC.

The V gene is TRBV7-9, the J gene TRBJ1-2; perhaps TRBD1 as D (6 bases). From germline, CDR1 is SEHNR and CDR2 FQNEAQ (reference sequence). The CDR3 sequence is 18 residues long. V lost 1 base to trimming and J lost 4 bases, with 22 bases between them. The CDR3 region has the DNA TGTGCCAGCAGCTTAGGGGGGGCAGGGTGGAACGTCGGCTATGGCTACACCTTC. As protein: CASSLGGAGWNVGYGYTF.